The 5 T cell receptor beta chains given below trace back to one sample, sequenced in a study of cytomegalovirus exposure and HLA in healthy donors. TCRdb's table, derived via immunoSEQ multiplex PCR, lists solely in-frame clones and lacks some. The repertoire holds some 110,000 clones, with more than 70% as singletons. Sequenced material: PBMCs. The receptors were gathered from a man between 18 and 29 years old in good health and CMV-seronegative.

The chain recombines TRBV30 with TRBJ2-3; D might be TRBD2 (5 bases). The length of the CDR3 is 14 residues. The V gene lost 1 base and the J gene lost 0 bases, with 8 bases spanning the gap. Germline values: CDR1 GTSNPN, CDR2 SVGIG (reference sequence). For the CDR3, the DNA is TGTGCCTGGAGTGGTAGCGTAAGCACAGATACGCAGTATTTT. It yields the protein CAWSGSVSTDTQYF.

The chain carries TRBV28 and TRBJ1-5, with TRBD1 matching 12 bases. This CDR3 contains 14 residues. CDR1 MDHEN and CDR2 SYDVKM come from the germline V gene. Unmatched junction bases numbered 4, after V lost 6 bases and J lost 7 bases. The CDR3 DNA reads as TGTGCCAGCAGAGGGACAGGGGGCCCACAGCCCCAGCATTTT. This gives the protein CASRGTGGPQPQHF. The whole variable domain, filled in from reference TRBV28 and TRBJ1-5, reads DVKVTQSSRYLVKRTGEKVFLECVQDMDHENMFWYRQDPGLGLRLIYFSYDVKMKEKGDIPEGYSVSREKKERFSLILESASTNQTSMYLCASRGTGGPQPQHFGDGTRLSIL.

This clone was seen only once. CDR3: CAWSSVGLTDTQYF. The CDR3 DNA is TGTGCCTGGAGTTCTGTGGGACTCACAGATACGCAGTATTTT. The rearrangement uses TRBV30 and TRBJ2-3, with D perhaps matching TRBD2 (6 bases). V shed 2 bases and J shed 2 bases, with 11 bases lying between them. Looked up from germline, CDR1 is GTSNPN and CDR2 is SVGIG (reference sequence). The CDR3 contains 14 residues. The complete variable domain, with remaining parts taken from reference TRBV30 and TRBJ2-3, reads SQTIHQWPATLVQPVGSPLSLECTVEGTSNPNLYWYRQAAGRGLQLLFYSVGIGQISSEVPQNLSASRPQDRQFILSSKKLLLSDSGFYLCAWSSVGLTDTQYFGPGTRLTVL.

This sequence joins TRBV5-4 and TRBJ1-1; D is unclear. The CDR3 is made up of 12 amino acids. Germline CDR1 SGHNT, CDR2 YYREEE (reference sequence). The V gene lost 3 bases and the J gene lost 7 bases, with 10 bases spanning the gap. This chain's CDR3 is CASSSNGDEAFF. The CDR3 bases are TGTGCCAGCAGCTCCAACGGGGATGAAGCTTTCTTT.

The sample holds a few counts of this clone. The chain employs TRBV7-9 and TRBJ1-2, with D uncertain. This CDR3 has 13 residues. V dropped 4 bases and J dropped 8 bases, with 14 bases sitting between them. Germline V lookup: CDR1 SEHNR, CDR2 FQNEAQ (reference sequence). CDR3 bases: TGTGCCAGCAGCTGGGAAGGCGGGCCCGGCTACACCTTC. Translation: CASSWEGGPGYTF.